These 9 T cell receptor beta chains came from one sample sequenced in a study of blood T cell repertoires in COVID-19. Some clones are missing from TCRdb's copy, which holds only in-frame ones; the method was immunoSEQ multiplex PCR. The table lists about 210,000 clones, 87% of them singletons, with about 9.3% in the top ten. The source material was PBMCs or T cells enriched from blood (not recorded which). The receptors were gathered from a man between 18 and 35 years old with acute COVID-19.

V is TRBV7-2 and J is TRBJ2-3; 8 nucleotides line up with TRBD1. J was trimmed by 3 bases and V by 3 bases; bases with no gene match: 11. The length of the CDR3 is 17 residues. Germline CDR1 is SGHTA and CDR2 is FQGNSA. CDR3 coding DNA: TGTGCCAGCAGCTTTCTATCAGGTCAGGGGGCAACAGATACGCAGTATTTT. This gives the protein CASSFLSGQGATDTQYF.

The rearrangement links TRBV9 to TRBJ2-7; D remains unclear. V lost 0 bases to trimming and J lost 2 bases, with 6 bases between them. Germline V gene sequence: CDR1 SGDLS, CDR2 YYNGEE. The CDR3 totals 13 residues. The CDR3 loop reads CASSVDGTYEQYF. The CDR3 nucleotides read TGTGCCAGCAGCGTAGACGGTACCTACGAGCAGTACTTC.

CDR3 sequence (DNA): TGTGCCAGCAGTTTTACAGGGGAACCCTACAATGAGCAGTTCTTC. Translating it yields CASSFTGEPYNEQFF. The chain couples TRBV27 to TRBJ2-1; 7 nucleotides agree with TRBD1. CDR1 is MNHEY and CDR2 is SMNVEV in the germline V gene (reference sequence). The CDR3 has 15 residues. The J segment lost 2 bases and the V segment lost 3 bases, leaving 4 bases of the junction unmatched.

The chain recombines TRBV18 with TRBJ1-2; possibly TRBD1 for D (5 bases). CDR3 length: 13 residues. Germline V CDR1 and CDR2: KGHSH, LQKENI. V lost 2 bases to trimming and J lost 4 bases, with 8 bases between them. The CDR3 DNA follows: TGTGCCAGCTCACCAGCAGGGATCTATGGCTACACCTTC. Protein: CASSPAGIYGYTF.

The chain employs TRBV5-1 and TRBJ2-2; 8 bases are a match to TRBD2. This CDR3 comprises 14 residues. From germline, CDR1 is SGHRS and CDR2 YFSETQ. The CDR3 here is CATNEAGDAGELFF. The CDR3 DNA sequence: TGCGCTACTAATGAAGCGGGAGATGCCGGGGAGCTGTTTTTT.

The chain uses TRBV5-4 and TRBJ2-7, with a weak D call TRBD2 (5 bases). The CDR3 sequence is 13 residues long. Per germline, CDR1 SGHNT and CDR2 YYREEE (reference sequence). Trimming removed 5 bases from V and 4 bases from J, with 13 bases in between. The CDR3 is CASRRFGSYEQYF. The CDR3 bases are TGTGCCAGCAGGCGGTTTGGGAGTTACGAGCAGTACTTC.

The rearrangement links TRBV6-1 to TRBJ2-7; 10 bases match TRBD1. Losses at the gene ends were 2 bases for V and 2 bases for J; bases not matched to a gene: 9. This CDR3 is 17 amino acids long. Germline CDR1 reads MNHNS; CDR2 reads SASEGT. The CDR3 protein is CASSENSWTGGPYEQYF. DNA of the CDR3: TGTGCCAGCAGTGAAAACTCCTGGACAGGGGGGCCCTACGAGCAGTACTTC.

This clone was detected a few times. The gene calls are TRBV7-9 and TRBJ2-1; D possibly corresponds to TRBD2 (5 bases). V dropped 4 bases and J dropped 7 bases, with 11 bases sitting between them. The V gene's germline CDR1 is SEHNR and CDR2 FQNEAQ (reference sequence). The CDR3 length is 13 residues. This chain's CDR3 is CASSSGRGNEQFF. The CDR3 nucleotides are TGTGCCAGCAGCTCTGGGAGAGGGAATGAGCAGTTCTTC.

This clone has a single count. This chain joins TRBV29-1 and TRBJ2-5, with D maybe TRBD1 (6 bases). The V gene lost 1 base and the J gene lost 0 bases, with 6 bases spanning the gap. The CDR3 consists of 13 residues. Germline-derived CDR1 and CDR2 are SQVTM and ANQGSEA. CDR3 loop: CSVEGGHQETQYF. As DNA, the CDR3 is TGCAGCGTTGAAGGGGGGCACCAAGAGACCCAGTACTTC.